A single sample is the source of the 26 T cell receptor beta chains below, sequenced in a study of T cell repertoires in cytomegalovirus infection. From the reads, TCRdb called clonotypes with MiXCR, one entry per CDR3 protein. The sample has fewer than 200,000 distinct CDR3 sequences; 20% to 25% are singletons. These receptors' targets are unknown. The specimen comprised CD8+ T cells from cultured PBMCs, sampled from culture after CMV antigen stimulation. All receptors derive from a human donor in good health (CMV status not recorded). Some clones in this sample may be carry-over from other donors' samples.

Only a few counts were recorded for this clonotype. The CDR3 reads CASSLGQRNEQYF. CDR3 sequence (DNA): TGTGCCAGCAGCTTAGGACAGAGGAACGAGCAGTACTTC. The chain uses TRBV7-2 and TRBJ2-7; D might be TRBD1 (5 bases). Germline assignment: CDR1 SGHTA and CDR2 FQGNSA. The CDR3 length is 13 residues. The V and J ends lost 1 base and 5 bases respectively, with 9 bases between them.

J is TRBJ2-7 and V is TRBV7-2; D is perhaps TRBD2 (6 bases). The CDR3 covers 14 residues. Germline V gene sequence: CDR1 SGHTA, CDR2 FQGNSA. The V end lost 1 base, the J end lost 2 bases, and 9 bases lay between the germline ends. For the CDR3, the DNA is TGTGCCAGCAGCTTAGGGACTAAAACCTACGAGCAGTACTTC. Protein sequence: CASSLGTKTYEQYF.

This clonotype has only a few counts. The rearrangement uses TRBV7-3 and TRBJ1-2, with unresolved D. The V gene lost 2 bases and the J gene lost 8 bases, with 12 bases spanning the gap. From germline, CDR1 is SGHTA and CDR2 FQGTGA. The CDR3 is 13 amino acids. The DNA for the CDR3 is TGTGCCAGCAGCTTATTGGCAGGAGAAGGCTACACCTTC. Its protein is CASSLLAGEGYTF.

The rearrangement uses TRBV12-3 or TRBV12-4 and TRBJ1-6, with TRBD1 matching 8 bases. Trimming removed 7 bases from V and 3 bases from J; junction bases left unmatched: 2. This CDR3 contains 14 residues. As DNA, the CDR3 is TGTGCCAGCACACAGGGGGGCTATAATTCACCCCTCCACTTT. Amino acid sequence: CASTQGGYNSPLHF.

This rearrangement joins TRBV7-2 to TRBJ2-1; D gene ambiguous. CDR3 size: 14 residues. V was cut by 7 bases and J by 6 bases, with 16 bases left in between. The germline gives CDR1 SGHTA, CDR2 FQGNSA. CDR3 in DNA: TGTGCCAGCAACCCATCAAACGGCCCCAATGAGCAGTTCTTC. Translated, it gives CASNPSNGPNEQFF.

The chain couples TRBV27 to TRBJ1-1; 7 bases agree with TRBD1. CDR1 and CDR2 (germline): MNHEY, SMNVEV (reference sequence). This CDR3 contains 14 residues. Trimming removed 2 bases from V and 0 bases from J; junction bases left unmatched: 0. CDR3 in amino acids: CASSLQGVNTEAFF. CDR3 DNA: TGTGCCAGCAGTTTACAGGGGGTGAACACTGAAGCTTTCTTT.

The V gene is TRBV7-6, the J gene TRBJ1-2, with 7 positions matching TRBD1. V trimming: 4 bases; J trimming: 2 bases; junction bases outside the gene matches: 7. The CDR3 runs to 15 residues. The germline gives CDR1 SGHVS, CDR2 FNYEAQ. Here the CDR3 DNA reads TGTGCCAGCAGCTCCCGGGACAGCCTGAACTATGGCTACACCTTC. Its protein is CASSSRDSLNYGYTF.

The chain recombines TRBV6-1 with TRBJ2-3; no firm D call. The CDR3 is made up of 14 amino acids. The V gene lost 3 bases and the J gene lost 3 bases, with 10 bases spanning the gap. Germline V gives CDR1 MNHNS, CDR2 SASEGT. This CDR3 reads CASSDERITDTQYF. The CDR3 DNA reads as TGTGCCAGCAGTGACGAGAGGATAACAGATACGCAGTATTTT.

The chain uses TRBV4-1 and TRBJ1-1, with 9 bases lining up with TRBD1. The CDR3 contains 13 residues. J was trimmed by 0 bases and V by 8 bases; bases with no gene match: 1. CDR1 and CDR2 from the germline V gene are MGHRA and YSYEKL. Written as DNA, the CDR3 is TGCGCCAGCGGGACAGGGCTGAACACTGAAGCTTTCTTT. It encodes CASGTGLNTEAFF.

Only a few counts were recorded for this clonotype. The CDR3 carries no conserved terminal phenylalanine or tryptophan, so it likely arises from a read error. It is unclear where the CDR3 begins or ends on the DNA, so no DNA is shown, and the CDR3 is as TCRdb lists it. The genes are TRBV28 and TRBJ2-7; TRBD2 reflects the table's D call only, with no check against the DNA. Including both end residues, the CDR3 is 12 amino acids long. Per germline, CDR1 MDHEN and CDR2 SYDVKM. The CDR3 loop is CASSLKGSEGQP.

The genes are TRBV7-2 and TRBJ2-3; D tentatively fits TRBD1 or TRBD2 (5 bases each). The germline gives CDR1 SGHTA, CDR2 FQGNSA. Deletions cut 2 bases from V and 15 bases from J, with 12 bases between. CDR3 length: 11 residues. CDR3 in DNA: TGTGCCAGCAGCTTAAGTCCCGGGGCCTATTTT. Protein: CASSLSPGAYF.

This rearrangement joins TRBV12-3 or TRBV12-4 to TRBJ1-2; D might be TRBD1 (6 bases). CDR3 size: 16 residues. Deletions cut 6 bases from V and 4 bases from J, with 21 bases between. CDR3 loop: CASSLGLRTGSYGYTF. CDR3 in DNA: TGTGCCAGCAGCCTCGGTCTCCGTACAGGGTCCTATGGCTACACCTTC.

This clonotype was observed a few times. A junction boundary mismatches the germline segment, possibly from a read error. The CDR3 spells CASSLARGGHNEQFF. The CDR3, as DNA: TGTGCCAGCAGCTTGGCGCGGGGGGGCCACAATGAGCAGTTCTTC. The V gene is TRBV5-1, the J gene TRBJ2-1, with 9 bases matching TRBD2. The CDR3 has 15 amino acids. Germline V gene data show CDR1 as SGHRS and CDR2 as YFSETQ.

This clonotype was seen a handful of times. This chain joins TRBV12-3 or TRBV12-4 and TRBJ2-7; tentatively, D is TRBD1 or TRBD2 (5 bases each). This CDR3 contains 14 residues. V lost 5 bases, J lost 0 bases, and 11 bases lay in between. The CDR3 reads CASSQRDRSYEQYF. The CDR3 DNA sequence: TGTGCCAGCAGTCAACGGGACCGCTCCTACGAGCAGTACTTC.

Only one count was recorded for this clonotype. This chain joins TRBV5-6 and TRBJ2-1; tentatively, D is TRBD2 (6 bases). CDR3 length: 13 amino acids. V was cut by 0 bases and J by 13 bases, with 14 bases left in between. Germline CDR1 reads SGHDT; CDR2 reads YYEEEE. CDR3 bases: TGTGCCAGCAGCTTGGCCATAGAGGGAGGACAGTTCTTC. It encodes CASSLAIEGGQFF.

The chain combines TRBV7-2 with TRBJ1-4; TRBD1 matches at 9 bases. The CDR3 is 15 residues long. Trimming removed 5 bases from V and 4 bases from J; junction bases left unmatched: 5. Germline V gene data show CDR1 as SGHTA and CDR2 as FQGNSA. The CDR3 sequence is CASSVRTGVNEKLFF. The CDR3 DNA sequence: TGTGCCAGCAGCGTAAGGACAGGGGTTAATGAAAAACTGTTTTTT.

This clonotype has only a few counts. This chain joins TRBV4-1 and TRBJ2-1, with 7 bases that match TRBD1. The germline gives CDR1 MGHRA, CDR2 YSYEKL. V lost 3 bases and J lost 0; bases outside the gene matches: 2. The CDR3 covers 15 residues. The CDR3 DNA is TGCGCCAGCAGCCAGGGACAGAGCTCCTACAATGAGCAGTTCTTC. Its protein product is CASSQGQSSYNEQFF.

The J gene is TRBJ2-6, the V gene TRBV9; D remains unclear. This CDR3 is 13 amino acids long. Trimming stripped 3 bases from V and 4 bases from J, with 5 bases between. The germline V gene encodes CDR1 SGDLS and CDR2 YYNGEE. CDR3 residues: CASSGTGANVLTF. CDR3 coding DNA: TGTGCCAGCAGCGGGACCGGGGCCAACGTCCTGACTTTC.

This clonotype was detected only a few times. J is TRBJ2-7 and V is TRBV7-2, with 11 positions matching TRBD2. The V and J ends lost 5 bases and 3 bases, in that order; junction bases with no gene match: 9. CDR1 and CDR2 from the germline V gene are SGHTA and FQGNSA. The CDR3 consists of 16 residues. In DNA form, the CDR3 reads TGTGCCAGCAGCCGCCCTAGCGGGGGGACGATCTACGAGCAGTACTTC. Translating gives CASSRPSGGTIYEQYF.

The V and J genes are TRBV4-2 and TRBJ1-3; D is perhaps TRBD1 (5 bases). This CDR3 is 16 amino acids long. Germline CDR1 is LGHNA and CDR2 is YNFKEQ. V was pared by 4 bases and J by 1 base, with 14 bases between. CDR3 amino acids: CASSLEGRGSGNTIYF. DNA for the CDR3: TGTGCCAGCAGCCTTGAGGGGCGCGGGTCTGGAAACACCATATATTTT.

CDR3 DNA: TGTGCCAGCAGTACCGGGACAAACCCCTACGAGCAGTACTTC. Translation gives CASSTGTNPYEQYF. The V and J genes are TRBV6-6 and TRBJ2-7, with TRBD1 as a possible D gene (6 bases). CDR1 and CDR2 from the germline V gene are MNHNY and SVGAGI (reference sequence). V lost 5 bases, J lost 2 bases, and 13 bases lay in between. CDR3 length: 14 amino acids.

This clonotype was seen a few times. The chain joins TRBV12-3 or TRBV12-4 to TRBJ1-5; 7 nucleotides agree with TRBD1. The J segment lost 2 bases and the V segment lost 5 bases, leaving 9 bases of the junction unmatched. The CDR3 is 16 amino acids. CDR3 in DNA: TGTGCCAGCAGTCCCGGGACAGCCGGAGGCAATCAGCCCCAGCATTTT. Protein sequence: CASSPGTAGGNQPQHF.

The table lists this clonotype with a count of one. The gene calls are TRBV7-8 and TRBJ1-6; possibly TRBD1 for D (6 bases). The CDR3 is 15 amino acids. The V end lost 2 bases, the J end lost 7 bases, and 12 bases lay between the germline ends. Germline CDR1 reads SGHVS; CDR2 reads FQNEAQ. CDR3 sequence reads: CASSLSQGFNSPLHF. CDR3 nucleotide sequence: TGTGCCAGCAGCTTAAGTCAGGGGTTCAATTCACCCCTCCACTTT.

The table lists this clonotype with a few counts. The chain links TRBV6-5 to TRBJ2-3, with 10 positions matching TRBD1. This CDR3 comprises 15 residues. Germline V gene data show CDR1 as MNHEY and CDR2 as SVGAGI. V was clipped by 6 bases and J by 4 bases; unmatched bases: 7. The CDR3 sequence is CASSWTGGVADTQYF. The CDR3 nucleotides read TGTGCCAGCAGCTGGACAGGGGGTGTTGCAGATACGCAGTATTTT.

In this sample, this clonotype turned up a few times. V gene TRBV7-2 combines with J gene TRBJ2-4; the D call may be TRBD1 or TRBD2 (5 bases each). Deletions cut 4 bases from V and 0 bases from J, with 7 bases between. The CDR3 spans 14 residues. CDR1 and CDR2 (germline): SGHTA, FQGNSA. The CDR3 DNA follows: TGTGCCAGCAGCTCAGGGACAGCCAAAAACATTCAGTACTTC. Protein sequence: CASSSGTAKNIQYF.

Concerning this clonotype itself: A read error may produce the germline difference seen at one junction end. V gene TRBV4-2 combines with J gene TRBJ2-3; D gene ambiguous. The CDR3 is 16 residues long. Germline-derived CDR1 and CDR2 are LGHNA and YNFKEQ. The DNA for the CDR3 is TGCGCCAGCAGCCAAGATTGGGGTTCTAGCACAGATACGCAGTATTTT. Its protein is CASSQDWGSSTDTQYF.